Below are 25 T cell receptor beta chains sequenced from a single sample in a study of siplizumab effects on memory and regulatory T cells. TCRdb keeps only in-frame clones here, not all; method: immunoSEQ multiplex PCR. Of tens of thousands of clones listed, 93% are singletons. The sequenced sample consisted of CD8+ T cells sorted from blood. The receptors derive from a human donor in good health.

The V call is TRBV27, the J call TRBJ1-1; tentative D call: TRBD1 (6 bases). Germline-derived CDR1 and CDR2 are MNHEY and SMNVEV (reference sequence). The CDR3 extends over 15 amino acids. The V end was cut by 10 bases, the J end by 0 bases, with 18 bases between. The CDR3 is CATYQGRGLNTEAFF. In nucleotides, the CDR3 is TGTGCCACCTACCAGGGCAGGGGATTGAACACTGAAGCTTTCTTT.

The chain combines TRBV30 with TRBJ2-5, with 8 bases aligning to TRBD1. CDR1 GTSNPN and CDR2 SVGIG come from the germline V gene (reference sequence). This CDR3 is built from 15 residues. Trimming cost V 2 bases and J 3 bases; bases outside gene matches: 8. In DNA, the CDR3 is TGTGCCTGGAGTCCCCCCCTGACAGGGGAAGAGACCCAGTACTTC. Its translation: CAWSPPLTGEETQYF. Supplemented by reference TRBV30 and TRBJ2-5, the full variable domain reads SQTIHQWPATLVQPVGSPLSLECTVEGTSNPNLYWYRQAAGRGLQLLFYSVGIGQISSEVPQNLSASRPQDRQFILSSKKLLLSDSGFYLCAWSPPLTGEETQYFGPGTRLLVL.

CDR3 DNA sequence: TGTGCCAGCAGCTCCACTCGGGGTGCTTACGAGCAGTACTTC. Its protein is CASSSTRGAYEQYF. The chain carries TRBV7-6 and TRBJ2-5; maybe TRBD2 (5 bases). The better agreement between TRBJ2-7 and the DNA end casts doubt on the J call. The CDR3 covers 14 residues. Germline loops: CDR1 SGHVS, CDR2 FNYEAQ.

The chain is built from TRBV27 and TRBJ2-7; possible D gene TRBD2, 5 bases. From germline, CDR1 is MNHEY and CDR2 SMNVEV (reference sequence). V was pared by 6 bases and J by 4 bases, with 13 bases between. The CDR3 length is 13 residues. The CDR3 DNA reads TGTGCCAGCAGCACCCGGGAAGAATACGAGCAGTACTTC. This encodes CASSTREEYEQYF.

CDR3 DNA sequence: TGTGCCAGCAGTCCACAGACATATAATTCACCCCTCCACTTT. This sequence encodes CASSPQTYNSPLHF. This chain joins TRBV6-1 and TRBJ1-6; no clear D. Germline CDR1 MNHNS, CDR2 SASEGT. The CDR3 has 14 amino acids. V was pared by 5 bases and J by 4 bases, with 9 bases between.

The V and J genes are TRBV27 and TRBJ1-1; D not certain. Per the germline V gene, CDR1 is MNHEY and CDR2 is SMNVEV (reference sequence). V dropped 3 bases and J dropped 3 bases, with 8 bases sitting between them. The CDR3 sequence is 13 residues long. Written as DNA, the CDR3 is TGTGCCAGCAGTTTGAGGGTTTACACTGAAGCTTTCTTT. It codes for CASSLRVYTEAFF.

The rearrangement uses TRBV4-3 and TRBJ2-1; D remains ambiguous. The CDR3 spans 13 residues. With 0 bases removed from V and 6 bases from J, the gap between germline ends came to 6 bases. CDR1 and CDR2 (germline): LGHNA, YSLEER. CDR3 amino acids: CASSQDSGNEQFF. CDR3 nucleotides: TGCGCCAGCAGCCAAGATTCGGGCAATGAGCAGTTCTTC.

This clone came up once. This rearrangement joins TRBV4-1 to TRBJ2-3; D gene ambiguous. Germline V gene lookup returns CDR1 MGHRA and CDR2 YSYEKL. V lost 0 bases and J 1 base, leaving 5 bases between the germline ends. There are 14 residues in the CDR3. CDR3 residues: CASSQDRGTDTQYF. In DNA, the CDR3 is TGCGCCAGCAGCCAAGACCGCGGCACAGATACGCAGTATTTT.

The rearrangement links TRBV2 to TRBJ2-5, with TRBD1 as a possible D gene (5 bases). CDR3 size: 16 residues. Per germline, CDR1 SNHLY and CDR2 FYNNEI. V lost 0 bases, J lost 0 bases, and 11 bases lay in between. The DNA for the CDR3 is TGTGCCAGCAGTGAAGCGCGTCAGGGAAACCAAGAGACCCAGTACTTC. This codes for CASSEARQGNQETQYF.

The gene calls are TRBV7-9 and TRBJ2-5; D remains ambiguous. The CDR3 contains 15 residues. Between the trimmed V and J ends, which lost 2 bases and 0 bases, there was a span of 10 bases. CDR1 is SEHNR and CDR2 is FQNEAQ in the germline V gene (reference sequence). CDR3 bases: TGTGCCAGCAGCTTATTTAAGGGTCACCAAGAGACCCAGTACTTC. Translated: CASSLFKGHQETQYF.

The chain uses TRBV5-4 and TRBJ2-2, with 8 bases identical to TRBD1. This CDR3 spans 17 amino acids. J lost 6 bases, V lost 4 bases, and 14 bases had no gene match. The V gene's germline CDR1 is SGHNT and CDR2 YYREEE (reference sequence). In nucleotides, the CDR3 is TGTGCCAGCAGCCAGGACAGGGTACGATCAGGGGCCGGGGAGCTGTTTTTT. This encodes CASSQDRVRSGAGELFF.

The V gene is TRBV7-9, the J gene TRBJ2-7, with a weak D call TRBD2 (5 bases). This CDR3 contains 14 residues. Germline V gene data show CDR1 as SEHNR and CDR2 as FQNEAQ (reference sequence). Trimming took off 1 base at V and 7 bases at J, with 14 bases between the two ends. The CDR3 DNA reads TGTGCCAGCAGCTTAGGAGACCGGGAAGGGGAGCAGTACTTC. Its protein product is CASSLGDREGEQYF.

J is TRBJ2-1 and V is TRBV30; weak D call: TRBD2 (5 bases). V lost 2 bases to trimming and J lost 9 bases, with 14 bases between them. This CDR3 is 13 amino acids long. Germline V lookup: CDR1 GTSNPN, CDR2 SVGIG (reference sequence). The CDR3 DNA reads TGTGCCTGGAGTCCCTTGTTGGGGAGTGAGCAGTTCTTC. Its translation: CAWSPLLGSEQFF.

The CDR3 loop is CASSYPTSGGAPDTQYF. DNA of the CDR3: TGTGCCAGCAGTTACCCAACTAGCGGGGGGGCTCCAGATACGCAGTATTTT. The V and J genes are TRBV27 and TRBJ2-3, with 13 bases matching TRBD2. Germline V gene lookup returns CDR1 MNHEY and CDR2 SMNVEV (reference sequence). J gave up 4 bases and V 4 bases, and 8 bases lay outside the gene matches. This CDR3 has 17 amino acids.

This clone has a single count. The rearrangement uses TRBV18 and TRBJ2-7, with 7 bases that match TRBD2. V lost 3 bases and J lost 7; bases outside the gene matches: 0. CDR3 length: 11 amino acids. Germline-derived CDR1 and CDR2 are KGHSH and LQKENI. This CDR3 reads CASSPGGEQYF. As DNA, the CDR3 is TGTGCCAGCTCACCGGGGGGGGAGCAGTACTTC.

This chain joins TRBV5-6 and TRBJ2-7; 10 bases match TRBD1. The germline V gene encodes CDR1 SGHDT and CDR2 YYEEEE. Trimming took 5 bases from V and 6 from J; bases not matched to a gene: 5. The CDR3 is 13 amino acids. The CDR3 loop reads CASRPGTGAEQYF. The CDR3 DNA reads TGTGCCAGCAGGCCCGGGACAGGGGCCGAGCAGTACTTC.

The chain employs TRBV29-1 and TRBJ2-1, with D possibly TRBD1 on 6 matching bases. V was cut by 2 bases and J by 8 bases, with 22 bases left in between. The germline V gene has CDR1 SQVTM and CDR2 ANQGSEA. This CDR3 has 16 residues. The CDR3 nucleotides read TGCAGCGTTGAAATGGGGGCAGGACGCGGGTGGGATGAGCAGTTCTTC. Translated: CSVEMGAGRGWDEQFF.

This chain connects TRBV19 to TRBJ2-1; D possibly corresponds to TRBD2 (5 bases). CDR1 and CDR2 from the germline V gene are LNHDA and SQIVND (reference sequence). The CDR3 runs to 15 residues. Trimming pared 5 bases from V and 10 bases from J, leaving 21 bases between. CDR3 bases: TGTGCCAGTAGTGATAAATCGTGGCCCCCGGGGGAGCAGTTCTTC. The encoded protein is CASSDKSWPPGEQFF.

This sequence joins TRBV19 and TRBJ1-1; the D gene is possibly TRBD1 (6 bases). CDR1 and CDR2 (germline): LNHDA, SQIVND (reference sequence). Trimming removed 4 bases at V and 6 bases at J, with 15 bases between. The CDR3 runs to 14 residues. Here the CDR3 reads CASSKGHPGAEAFF. CDR3 bases: TGTGCCAGTAGTAAGGGACACCCCGGGGCTGAAGCTTTCTTT.

In its sample, this clone was seen once. This rearrangement joins TRBV5-1 to TRBJ2-5; tentatively, D is TRBD1 (6 bases). The DNA end lines up better with TRBJ2-7; the J call may be wrong. This CDR3 is built from 14 residues. Germline V gene data show CDR1 as SGHRS and CDR2 as YFSETQ. In nucleotides, the CDR3 is TGCGCCAGCAGCCCCGACAGGCTGTTTAACGAGCAGTACTTC. Translation: CASSPDRLFNEQYF.

V gene TRBV4-1 combines with J gene TRBJ1-1; TRBD1 is a possible D gene (6 bases). Trimming cost V 0 bases and J 4 bases, with 21 bases left between them. The V gene's germline CDR1 is MGHRA and CDR2 YSYEKL. This CDR3 is 18 amino acids long. CDR3 amino acids: CASSQDPPGVKLGTEAFF. The CDR3 coding sequence is TGCGCCAGCAGCCAAGATCCGCCAGGGGTAAAGTTGGGCACTGAAGCTTTCTTT.

This rearrangement joins TRBV28 to TRBJ1-1; D perhaps matches TRBD1 (6 bases). Germline assignment: CDR1 MDHEN and CDR2 SYDVKM. The CDR3 runs 15 residues. V was pared by 2 bases and J by 1 base, with 11 bases between. The CDR3, as DNA: TGTGCCAGCAGTTTAACAGGGTTTGCGAACACTGAAGCTTTCTTT. It specifies CASSLTGFANTEAFF.

V and J are TRBV5-1 and TRBJ2-3; TRBD2 matches at 8 bases. V shed 2 bases and J 6 bases; nucleotides not matched to a gene: 11. Germline V gives CDR1 SGHRS, CDR2 YFSETQ. This CDR3 contains 16 residues. This chain's CDR3 is CASSLNGGAGLDTQYF. Here the CDR3 DNA reads TGCGCCAGCAGCTTAAACGGGGGGGCCGGTTTGGATACGCAGTATTTT.

The chain employs TRBV5-6 and TRBJ2-1; no firm D call. V shed 0 bases and J shed 10 bases, with 14 bases lying between them. Germline lookup yields CDR1 SGHDT and CDR2 YYEEEE. The CDR3 runs to 14 residues. The CDR3 region has the DNA TGTGCCAGCAGCTTGGTGGCGCTGATGGCCGAGCAGTTCTTC. This encodes CASSLVALMAEQFF.

V usage is TRBV19 and J usage is TRBJ2-3; D uncertain. Trimming removed 3 bases at V and 2 bases at J, with 9 bases between. Germline CDR1 is LNHDA and CDR2 is SQIVND (reference sequence). The CDR3 spans 14 residues. The CDR3 DNA reads as TGTGCCAGTAGTATGGGCGTGCACACAGATACGCAGTATTTT. Its translation is CASSMGVHTDTQYF. The entire variable domain, with the rest obtained from reference TRBV19 and TRBJ2-3, is as follows: DGGITQSPKYLFRKEGQNVTLSCEQNLNHDAMYWYRQDPGQGLRLIYYSQIVNDFQKGDIAEGYSVSREKKESFPLTVTSAQKNPTAFYLCASSMGVHTDTQYFGPGTRLTVL.